The 14 T cell receptor beta chains presented below share a single source sample, sequenced in a study of CD8 T cells in ankylosing spondylitis. TCRdb re-derived calls from the 5' RACE reads in MiXCR, one entry per CDR3 protein. The data contain 250,000 to 400,000 distinct CDR3 sequences, 11% of them seen just once; the ten biggest clones take up 8% to 9.5%. The sequencing sample was made of blood, either unsorted or a sorted T cell fraction (not recorded which). The receptor set was obtained from a female donor with ankylosing spondylitis or in good health (not recorded which).

This clonotype was seen many times. The chain joins TRBV6-1 to TRBJ1-2; D remains ambiguous. The V end was cut by 5 bases, the J end by 3 bases, with 13 bases between. The germline gives CDR1 MNHNS, CDR2 SASEGT. The CDR3 sequence is 14 residues long. The CDR3 DNA sequence: TGTGCCAGCAGTCGTGGGGTTACCGACTATGGCTACACCTTC. This gives the protein CASSRGVTDYGYTF.

This chain connects TRBV5-1 to TRBJ1-2; 11 nucleotides align to TRBD1. The junction had 6 bases not matched to a gene; V was cut back by 4 bases and J by 4 bases. The germline V gene has CDR1 SGHRS and CDR2 YFSETQ. The CDR3 spans 15 residues. CDR3 in DNA: TGCGCCAGCAGCCACGGGACAGGGGGTCTCTATGGCTACACCTTC. This codes for CASSHGTGGLYGYTF.

This clonotype was seen ten or more times. The V and J genes are TRBV5-8 and TRBJ2-3; 14 bases are shared with TRBD2. CDR3 length: 17 residues. Germline CDR1 SGHTS, CDR2 YDEGEE. V dropped 3 bases and J dropped 1; count of bases not matched to a gene: 4. The CDR3: CASSSGTSGRGTDTQYF. The CDR3 DNA follows: TGTGCCAGCAGCTCCGGGACTAGCGGGAGAGGCACAGATACGCAGTATTTT.

This chain joins TRBV9 and TRBJ2-7; tentative D call: TRBD2 (5 bases). This CDR3 has 14 residues. The germline V gene encodes CDR1 SGDLS and CDR2 YYNGEE. V was shortened by 0 bases and J by 5 bases, with 12 bases between the two germline ends. The DNA of the CDR3 is TGTGCCAGCAGCGTAGCTACGGAGCGGCACGAGCAGTACTTC. Translation: CASSVATERHEQYF.

In its sample, this clonotype was seen many times. This chain links TRBV20-1 with TRBJ1-5, with TRBD1 matching over 8 bases. The germline V gene has CDR1 DFQATT and CDR2 SNEGSKA (reference sequence). CDR3 length: 17 residues. V was clipped by 3 bases and J by 0 bases; unmatched bases: 10. CDR3 region: CSARVGTGTYSNQPQHF. Written as DNA, the CDR3 is TGCAGTGCTAGGGTTGGGACAGGCACTTATAGCAATCAGCCCCAGCATTTT.

A remark on this clonotype: At one end, the junction sequence differs from germline, possibly due to a read error. This sequence joins TRBV12-3 or TRBV12-4 and TRBJ2-5; the D gene could be TRBD1 or TRBD2 (5 bases each). The CDR3 spans 13 residues. Written as DNA, the CDR3 is TGTGCCAGCAGTTTGGGGGAACAAGGGACCCAGTACTTC. Encoded protein: CASSLGEQGTQYF.

Of note for this clonotype: This could be a read error, since a much larger clone is one nucleotide away. This sequence joins TRBV7-7 and TRBJ2-5; D may be TRBD2 (5 bases). Trimming cost V 5 bases and J 9 bases, with 22 bases left between them. The CDR3 has 15 residues. CDR1 and CDR2 (germline): SSHAT, FNYEAQ (reference sequence). CDR3 loop: CASSKTRASHEPQYF. DNA of the CDR3: TGTGCCAGCAGCAAGACTCGGGCTAGCCATGAGCCCCAGTACTTC.

This clonotype occurred many times. This chain uses TRBV5-1 with TRBJ1-1; TRBD1 is a possible D gene (5 bases). V was pared by 0 bases and J by 1 base, with 13 bases between. The CDR3 is 16 amino acids. Germline V gene lookup returns CDR1 SGHRS and CDR2 YFSETQ. CDR3 sequence reads: CASSLEEGRANTEAFF. The CDR3 DNA reads as TGCGCCAGCAGCTTGGAGGAGGGCAGGGCGAACACTGAAGCTTTCTTT.

The J gene is TRBJ2-1, the V gene TRBV3-1; the D gene is possibly TRBD2 (6 bases). The CDR3 sequence is 17 residues long. Germline-derived CDR1 and CDR2 are LGHDT and YNNKEL (reference sequence). V was shortened by 10 bases and J by 3 bases, with 25 bases between the two germline ends. The chain's CDR3 is CATTQDPGDSGYNEQFF. For the CDR3, the DNA is TGTGCCACCACCCAAGATCCGGGGGATAGCGGCTACAATGAGCAGTTCTTC.

This chain uses TRBV18 with TRBJ2-7, with 10 bases matching TRBD2. V shed 2 bases, J shed 7 bases, and the junction held 8 bases outside the gene matches. CDR1 and CDR2 (germline): KGHSH, LQKENI. The CDR3 has 15 amino acids. The CDR3 DNA follows: TGTGCCAGCTCACCAAAAGCGGGAGGGCCTCAAGAGCAGTACTTC. This encodes CASSPKAGGPQEQYF. Full variable domain (rest looked up from reference TRBV18 and TRBJ2-7): NAGVMQNPRHLVRRRGQEARLRCSPMKGHSHVYWYRQLPEEGLKFMVYLQKENIIDESGMPKERFSAEFPKEGPSILRIQQVVRGDSAAYFCASSPKAGGPQEQYFGPGTRLTVT.

This clonotype has a count of ten or more. The chain couples TRBV7-2 to TRBJ2-7; the match to TRBD1 covers 12 bases. J gave up 4 bases and V 5 bases, and 6 bases lay outside the gene matches. From germline, CDR1 is SGHTA and CDR2 FQGNSA. The CDR3 runs 15 residues. The CDR3 reads CASSRPGQGAYEQYF. Here the CDR3 DNA reads TGTGCCAGCAGCCGTCCGGGACAGGGGGCTTACGAGCAGTACTTC. Full variable domain (outside the CDR3, taken from reference TRBV7-2 and TRBJ2-7): GAGVSQSPSNKVTEKGKDVELRCDPISGHTALYWYRQSLGQGLEFLIYFQGNSAPDKSGLPSDRFSAERTGGSVSTLTIQRTQQEDSAVYLCASSRPGQGAYEQYFGPGTRLTVT.

This clonotype was recorded many times. The rearrangement links TRBV29-1 to TRBJ2-3; 11 bases are a match to TRBD2. Germline V gene sequence: CDR1 SQVTM, CDR2 ANQGSEA. The CDR3 consists of 14 residues. Losses at the gene ends were 4 bases for V and 5 bases for J; bases not matched to a gene: 5. CDR3 protein: CSVAVGLAGDTQYF. DNA of the CDR3: TGCAGCGTTGCCGTTGGACTAGCGGGAGATACGCAGTATTTT.

Notes on this clonotype: It may be a read error: a sequence one base away is much more abundant. V and J are TRBV10-3 and TRBJ2-4; D gene uncertain. Germline V gene sequence: CDR1 ENHRY, CDR2 SYGVKD. This CDR3 comprises 14 residues. The CDR3 region has the DNA TGTGCCATCAATGAGTGGGAAAAGAAAAACATTCAGTACTTC. This translates into CAINEWEKKNIQYF.

This clonotype was counted between two and nine times. V and J are TRBV4-2 and TRBJ2-7; TRBD2 aligns across 10 bases. Germline V gene data show CDR1 as LGHNA and CDR2 as YNFKEQ. The CDR3 sequence is 15 residues long. With 0 bases clipped from V and 4 bases from J, the junction kept 3 bases outside the gene matches. CDR3 in amino acids: CASSQDSSGSYEQYF. CDR3 sequence (DNA): TGTGCCAGCAGCCAAGATTCTAGCGGGAGTTACGAGCAGTACTTC.